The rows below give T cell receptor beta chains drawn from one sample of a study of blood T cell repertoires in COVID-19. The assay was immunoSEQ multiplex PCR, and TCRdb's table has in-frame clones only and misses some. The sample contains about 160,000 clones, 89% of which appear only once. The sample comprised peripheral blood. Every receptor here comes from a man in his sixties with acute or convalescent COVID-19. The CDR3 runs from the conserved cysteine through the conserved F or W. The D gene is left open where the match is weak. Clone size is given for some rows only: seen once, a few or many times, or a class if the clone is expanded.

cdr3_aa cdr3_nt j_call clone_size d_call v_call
CASSLRVFYGYTF TGTGCCAGCTCACTTAGAGTTTTCTATGGCTACACCTTC TRBJ1-2 . . TRBV18
CASSEVAFQPQHF TGTGCCAGCAGTGAAGTAGCGTTTCAGCCCCAGCATTTT TRBJ1-5 once . TRBV2
CASSPGTSSTDTQYF TGTGCCAGCAGCCCCGGGACTAGTAGCACAGATACGCAGTATTTT TRBJ2-3 . TRBD2 TRBV11-1
CASTVGRRDRNTEAFF TGTGCCAGCACCGTAGGGAGAAGGGACAGGAACACTGAAGCTTTCTTT TRBJ1-1 . TRBD1 TRBV11-2
CASSIGPGLSSYNSPLHF TGTGCCAGTAGTATAGGCCCAGGCCTAAGCTCCTATAATTCACCCCTCCACTTT TRBJ1-6 . . TRBV19
CASTRRGTNQPQHF TGTGCCAGCACGAGGAGGGGTACCAATCAGCCCCAGCATTTT TRBJ1-5 . . TRBV2
CASSEGLAVYEQYF TGTGCCAGCAGCGAGGGACTGGCAGTCTACGAGCAGTACTTC TRBJ2-7 once . TRBV7-2
CASSRNPRDSSEAFF TGTGCCAGCAGCCGGAACCCTAGGGACAGCTCTGAAGCTTTCTTT TRBJ1-1 . TRBD1 TRBV3-1/TRBV3-2
CASSTSWVAGKTGELFF TGTGCCAGCAGCACGAGTTGGGTGGCAGGGAAAACCGGGGAGCTGTTTTTT TRBJ2-2 . . TRBV14
CATSRTRLSGVTNEQFF TGTGCCACCAGCAGGACCCGACTTAGCGGGGTGACTAATGAGCAGTTCTTC TRBJ2-1 . TRBD2 TRBV15
CASSFGGSNTGELFF TGTGCCAGCAGCTTCGGGGGGTCGAACACCGGGGAGCTGTTTTTT TRBJ2-2 . TRBD2 TRBV5-8
CASSSRTSGGVRKETQYF TGTGCCAGCAGCTCTCGGACTAGCGGGGGAGTTAGAAAAGAGACCCAGTACTTC TRBJ2-5 . TRBD2 TRBV14
CASSPPRGDLGPGELFF TGCGCCAGCTCTCCCCCCAGGGGGGACCTGGGACCCGGGGAGCTGTTTTTT TRBJ2-2 . . TRBV10-2
CASSRRGGSGEKLFF TGCGCCAGCAGCCGCCGGGGAGGGTCGGGTGAAAAACTGTTTTTT TRBJ1-4 many . TRBV5-1
CASSDWSSYNSPLHF TGTGCCAGCAGCGACTGGAGCTCCTATAATTCACCCCTCCACTTT TRBJ1-6 few . TRBV6-6
CASSSSGTGDQPQHF TGTGCCAGCTCAAGCTCCGGGACAGGGGATCAGCCCCAGCATTTT TRBJ1-5 . TRBD1 TRBV18
CASSFSPGLAGTDTQYF TGTGCCAGCAGTTTTTCCCCGGGACTAGCGGGCACAGATACGCAGTATTTT TRBJ2-3 once TRBD2 TRBV27
CASSQVGDIYGYTF TGTGCCAGCAGCCAAGTTGGGGACATCTATGGCTACACCTTC TRBJ1-2 . . TRBV3-1/TRBV3-2
CASTLEGGNQPQHF TGTGCCAGCACCCTGGAGGGAGGGAATCAGCCCCAGCATTTT TRBJ1-5 . . TRBV2
CASSQEQRANYGYTF TGTGCCAGCAGCCAAGAACAGAGGGCTAACTATGGCTACACCTTC TRBJ1-2 . . TRBV4-2
CASRGFRATNEKLFF TGTGCCAGCAGGGGCTTCAGGGCCACTAATGAAAAACTGTTTTTT TRBJ1-4 . . TRBV2
CASSDRSEFNEQFF TGTGCCAGCAGTGACCGATCAGAATTCAATGAGCAGTTCTTC TRBJ2-1 . . TRBV6-1
CASTAGVNTGELFF TGTGCCAGCACGGCAGGCGTAAACACCGGGGAGCTGTTTTTT TRBJ2-2 . . TRBV5-4
CAISLRGQGTGELFF TGTGCCATCAGCCTAAGGGGACAGGGAACCGGGGAGCTGTTTTTT TRBJ2-2 few TRBD1 TRBV10-3
CASSESDIATGQGFAGELFF TGCGCCAGCAGTGAGTCCGATATCGCCACGGGACAGGGCTTCGCCGGGGAGCTGTTTTTT TRBJ2-2 . TRBD1 TRBV10-2
CASSSPNKNIQYF TGCGCCAGCAGTAGCCCAAATAAAAACATTCAGTACTTC TRBJ2-4 . . TRBV10-1
CASSVGRTNLSGEQYF TGTGCCAGCAGTGTCGGACGGACAAATTTATCTGGCGAGCAGTACTTC TRBJ2-7 . . TRBV2
CASREGTGRTGANVLTF TGTGCCAGCAGGGAGGGAACGGGGAGAACTGGGGCCAACGTCCTGACTTTC TRBJ2-6 . . TRBV9
CASTPYGGGAPGELFF TGTGCCAGCACTCCCTATGGAGGGGGGGCCCCCGGGGAGCTGTTTTTT TRBJ2-2 . . TRBV5-5
CASSGQGADTQYF TGCGCCAGCAGCGGACAGGGGGCAGATACGCAGTATTTT TRBJ2-3 . TRBD1 TRBV5-1
CASSKWQGDPSYQPQHF TGCGCCAGCAGTAAATGGCAGGGTGACCCCTCTTACCAGCCCCAGCATTTT TRBJ1-5 . . TRBV10-2
CASSPAPSTGELFF TGTGCCAGCTCACCGGCCCCCAGCACCGGGGAGCTGTTTTTT TRBJ2-2 once . TRBV18
CASSRRALAGGPGDTQYF TGTGCCAGCAGCCGGCGGGCCCTAGCGGGGGGGCCTGGAGATACGCAGTATTTT TRBJ2-3 . TRBD2 TRBV3-1/TRBV3-2
CASSTRSQDGYTF TGTGCCAGTAGTACGAGATCACAGGATGGCTACACCTTC TRBJ1-2 . . TRBV19
CASRSGDRSTEAFF TGTGCCAGCAGGTCAGGGGACCGGAGCACTGAAGCTTTCTTT TRBJ1-1 . . TRBV6-5
CASSLDRANEQFF TGTGCCAGCAGCTTAGACAGGGCGAATGAGCAGTTCTTC TRBJ2-1 . . TRBV11-2
CASSLKQPNYGYTF TGTGCCAGCAGCTTGAAACAGCCGAACTATGGCTACACCTTC TRBJ1-2 . . TRBV7-2
CASSEGRGDGYTF TGTGCCAGCAGTGAGGGCAGGGGAGATGGCTACACCTTC TRBJ1-2 . . TRBV6-4
CASSYSISVETEAFF TGTGCCAGCAGTTACTCGATTTCAGTGGAGACTGAAGCTTTCTTT TRBJ1-1 . . TRBV6-6
CASSLGTPYEQYF TGTGCCAGCAGCCTGGGGACTCCCTACGAGCAGTACTTC TRBJ2-7 . . TRBV7-2
CASSDRGTGELFF TGTGCCAGCAGTGACCGGGGAACCGGGGAGCTGTTTTTT TRBJ2-2 . . TRBV6-4
CASSPPGRLNTEAFF TGTGCCAGCAGCCCACCGGGGAGGTTGAACACTGAAGCTTTCTTT TRBJ1-1 once . TRBV7-8
CASSEREWGYGYTF TGTGCCAGCAGTGAACGGGAGTGGGGCTATGGCTACACCTTC TRBJ1-2 . . TRBV25-1
CASSAGEVSGNTIYF TGTGCCAGCAGCGCGGGGGAGGTTTCTGGAAACACCATATATTTT TRBJ1-3 once . TRBV9
CASSNSGQGRRQPQHF TGTGCCAGCAGTAATTCGGGACAGGGACGGAGGCAGCCCCAGCATTTT TRBJ1-5 once TRBD1 TRBV2
CASSFPIGGGYTF TGTGCCAGCAGCTTCCCTATCGGGGGTGGCTACACCTTC TRBJ1-2 few . TRBV5-4
CASSTTAGAGASPYEQYF TGTGCCAGCAGCACCACGGCTGGTGCGGGGGCCTCGCCCTACGAGCAGTACTTC TRBJ2-7 . . TRBV9
CASSLDYPNAGGVHGYTF TGTGCCAGCAGCTTGGATTATCCGAATGCAGGGGGCGTCCATGGCTACACCTTC TRBJ1-2 . TRBD1 TRBV5-8
CASSLAGQGYSPLHF TGCGCCAGCAGCTTGGCGGGACAGGGGTACTCACCCCTCCACTTT TRBJ1-6 . TRBD1 TRBV5-1
CASSWTGLTNEKLFF TGTGCCAGCAGCTGGACAGGGCTGACTAATGAAAAACTGTTTTTT TRBJ1-4 . TRBD1 TRBV7-6
CASSQGPGGVAGNTGELFF TGTGCCAGCAGCCAAGGCCCCGGGGGGGTAGCGGGGAACACCGGGGAGCTGTTTTTT TRBJ2-2 once TRBD2 TRBV4-2
CASQQDRDYGYTF TGTGCCAGCCAACAGGACAGGGACTATGGCTACACCTTC TRBJ1-2 . TRBD1 TRBV18
CASSTEDRIYEQYF TGTGCCAGCAGTACTGAGGACAGGATCTACGAGCAGTACTTC TRBJ2-7 . TRBD1 TRBV6-2/TRBV6-3
CASSFYMAGNEQFF TGTGCCAGCAGCTTCTATATGGCAGGGAATGAGCAGTTCTTC TRBJ2-1 . . TRBV25-1
CASSTAPGLGGTGELFF TGTGCCAGCAGTACTGCCCCGGGACTAGGGGGCACCGGGGAGCTGTTTTTT TRBJ2-2 . TRBD2 TRBV25-1
CASSPQGQNEKLFF TGTGCCAGCTCACCGCAGGGACAGAATGAAAAACTGTTTTTT TRBJ1-4 once TRBD1 TRBV18
CASRDYRGPGETQYF TGTGCCAGCAGGGATTACAGGGGGCCGGGCGAGACCCAGTACTTC TRBJ2-5 . TRBD1 TRBV2
CASSEETGYEQYF TGTGCCAGCAGTGAGGAGACAGGCTACGAGCAGTACTTC TRBJ2-7 . . TRBV2
CASSAGFRDTQYF TGTGCCAGTAGTGCAGGGTTTAGGGATACGCAGTATTTT TRBJ2-3 . . TRBV19
CASSPTGTGGYTF TGTGCCAGCAGCCCTACCGGGACAGGGGGCTACACCTTC TRBJ1-2 . TRBD1 TRBV7-2